The next 28 T cell receptor beta chains were all read from a single sample in a study of cytomegalovirus exposure and HLA in healthy donors. Researchers ran the PCR with 60 Vbeta and 13 Jbeta primers. TCRdb keeps only in-frame clones here, not all; method: immunoSEQ multiplex PCR. This repertoire shows some 180,000 clones, less than 80% found once; its top ten account for around 1.5%. Sequencing was carried out using PBMCs. These receptors originate from a man younger than 30 in good health and CMV-seronegative.

The chain employs TRBV29-1 and TRBJ1-2; D is ambiguous. Deletions cut 4 bases from V and 4 bases from J, with 10 bases between. The CDR3 extends over 12 amino acids. In germline, CDR1 is SQVTM, CDR2 ANQGSEA. CDR3 sequence (DNA): TGCAGCGTTGCGACTGGATTCTATGGCTACACCTTC. Its translation is CSVATGFYGYTF.

The V gene is TRBV6-4, the J gene TRBJ1-1; D gene uncertain. The ends were cut back, 6 bases at V and 4 bases at J, with 15 bases in the middle. Germline V gene data show CDR1 as MRHNA and CDR2 as SNTAGT. The CDR3 runs 14 residues. The DNA of the CDR3 is TGTGCCAGCAGCCTCGACACCCGTGGCACTGAAGCTTTCTTT. It specifies CASSLDTRGTEAFF.

This clone has only one observation. The chain joins TRBV20-1 to TRBJ2-7; D not certain. The CDR3 is 11 amino acids. V was clipped by 2 bases and J by 6 bases, with 8 bases between them. Germline CDR1 DFQATT, CDR2 SNEGSKA (reference sequence). As DNA, the CDR3 is TGCAGTGCTAGACCCATGCGCGAGCAGTACTTC. The encoded protein is CSARPMREQYF.

This clone came up a few times. Written as DNA, the CDR3 is TGTGCCAGCAGCTTGGAAACGGACAGGGGGCGACCCTCCTACGAGCAGTACTTC. Translating gives CASSLETDRGRPSYEQYF. The chain carries TRBV13 and TRBJ2-5; 11 nucleotides agree with TRBD1. TRBJ2-7 matches the DNA end more closely, so the J call is doubtful. The CDR3 totals 18 residues. The germline V gene has CDR1 PRHDT and CDR2 FYEKMQ (reference sequence).

In regard to this clone: One end of the junction does not line up with germline, which may come from a read error. V usage is TRBV13 and J usage is TRBJ1-6; D gene ambiguous. This CDR3 region has 15 residues. Germline values: CDR1 PRHDT, CDR2 FYEKMQ (reference sequence). CDR3 coding DNA: TGTGCCAGCTCTACTGATTTCAATCCGAATTCACTCCTCCACTTT. The encoded protein is CASSTDFNPNSLLHF.

This clone came up a few times. The chain joins TRBV5-1 to TRBJ2-1; TRBD2 matches 13 bases. CDR1 is SGHRS, CDR2 YFSETQ, per germline. The CDR3 totals 18 residues. J lost 2 bases, V lost 3 bases, and 8 bases had no gene match. The DNA for the CDR3 is TGCGCCAGCAGCTCACACGGACTAGCGGGAGTAGCCTACAATGAGCAGTTCTTC. This sequence encodes CASSSHGLAGVAYNEQFF.

The sample holds a few counts of this clone. The chain is built from TRBV2 and TRBJ2-7, with 9 bases aligning to TRBD1. CDR3 length: 18 amino acids. V lost 0 bases and J lost 5; bases outside the gene matches: 14. Germline CDR1 is SNHLY and CDR2 is FYNNEI. The DNA of the CDR3 is TGTGCCAGCAGTGAAGCGGTCCTTCGGACAGGGGAGAAGAACGAGCAGTACTTC. Translated, it gives CASSEAVLRTGEKNEQYF.

This rearrangement joins TRBV5-4 to TRBJ1-5; TRBD1 might be the D (5 bases). The CDR3 extends over 15 amino acids. Germline CDR1 reads SGHNT; CDR2 reads YYREEE (reference sequence). Trimming shortened V by 7 bases and J by 0 bases, and 14 bases separated the two germline ends. The CDR3 is CASFRDGDSNQPQHF. As DNA, the CDR3 is TGTGCCAGCTTCAGGGATGGGGATAGCAATCAGCCCCAGCATTTT. Full variable domain (missing parts from reference TRBV5-4 and TRBJ1-5): ETGVTQSPTHLIKTRGQQVTLRCSSQSGHNTVSWYQQALGQGPQFIFQYYREEENGRGNFPPRFSGLQFPNYSSELNVNALELDDSALYLCASFRDGDSNQPQHFGDGTRLSIL.

CDR3 in amino acids: CASSLYRGPYGYTF. DNA for the CDR3: TGTGCCAGCAGCTTATATCGGGGTCCCTATGGCTACACCTTC. The gene calls are TRBV7-2 and TRBJ1-2; D gene uncertain. V lost 2 bases and J 4 bases, leaving 11 bases between the germline ends. The CDR3 runs to 14 residues. From germline, CDR1 is SGHTA and CDR2 FQGNSA.

The genes are TRBV5-1 and TRBJ2-1, with TRBD2 matching over 11 bases. J gave up 6 bases and V 1 base, and 12 bases lay outside the gene matches. The CDR3 extends over 18 amino acids. Per the germline V gene, CDR1 is SGHRS and CDR2 is YFSETQ. The CDR3 coding sequence is TGCGCCAGCAGCTTGTTAATTAGCGGGGGGGCCGGTTTCAATGAGCAGTTCTTC. This translates into CASSLLISGGAGFNEQFF. The full variable domain, completed using reference TRBV5-1 and TRBJ2-1, is KAGVTQTPRYLIKTRGQQVTLSCSPISGHRSVSWYQQTPGQGLQFLFEYFSETQRNKGNFPGRFSGRQFSNSRSEMNVSTLELGDSALYLCASSLLISGGAGFNEQFFGPGTRLTVL.

The chain carries TRBV4-1 and TRBJ2-7; no definite D call. Germline values: CDR1 MGHRA, CDR2 YSYEKL. Trimming cost V 1 base and J 2 bases, with 9 bases left between them. The CDR3 is 14 residues long. The CDR3 loop is CASSQASVTYEQYF. The CDR3 region has the DNA TGCGCCAGCAGCCAAGCCTCGGTTACCTACGAGCAGTACTTC.

The chain is built from TRBV29-1 and TRBJ1-4; D unclear. The CDR3 totals 13 residues. Germline CDR1 is SQVTM and CDR2 is ANQGSEA. V lost 4 bases to trimming and J lost 4 bases, with 10 bases between them. In DNA form, the CDR3 reads TGCAGCGTTGCTGGAAGACTTAATGAAAAACTGTTTTTT. Its translation is CSVAGRLNEKLFF.

The chain combines TRBV7-3 with TRBJ2-1, with 12 bases matching TRBD2. The CDR3 covers 15 residues. V lost 3 bases, J lost 6 bases, and 3 bases stayed unmatched. The germline V gene has CDR1 SGHTA and CDR2 FQGTGA. CDR3 DNA sequence: TGTGCCAGCAGCTTGGGACTAGCGGGTCTCAATGAGCAGTTCTTC. This encodes CASSLGLAGLNEQFF.

The chain has TRBV11-2 and TRBJ2-3; the D gene is possibly TRBD2 (6 bases). The V end was cut by 5 bases, the J end by 3 bases, with 12 bases between. Germline values: CDR1 SGHAT, CDR2 FQNNGV. The CDR3 loop spans 14 amino acids. The CDR3, as DNA: TGTGCCAGCAGCCCCACTGGGGGGACAGATACGCAGTATTTT. This encodes CASSPTGGTDTQYF.

This clone appeared a single time. This chain links TRBV9 with TRBJ2-5; 7 bases agree with TRBD1. The CDR3 length is 15 residues. Germline V gene data show CDR1 as SGDLS and CDR2 as YYNGEE. Trimming took 4 bases from V and 3 from J; bases not matched to a gene: 9. The CDR3 region is CASSSQGQGEETQYF. The CDR3 DNA sequence: TGTGCCAGCAGCTCCCAGGGGCAGGGGGAAGAGACCCAGTACTTC.

The V and J genes are TRBV18 and TRBJ1-3, with TRBD1 matching 7 bases. V gave up 3 bases and J gave up 0 bases; unmatched junction bases: 5. The CDR3 totals 16 residues. The germline V gene has CDR1 KGHSH and CDR2 LQKENI. This chain's CDR3 is CASSPLGQFSGNTIYF. The CDR3 DNA reads as TGTGCCAGCTCACCCTTGGGACAGTTCTCTGGAAACACCATATATTTT.

This clone has a handful of counts. This chain uses TRBV27 with TRBJ1-2, with D possibly being TRBD1 (5 bases). The length of the CDR3 is 11 residues. Trimming removed 10 bases from V and 4 bases from J, with 10 bases in between. Per germline, CDR1 MNHEY and CDR2 SMNVEV (reference sequence). CDR3 loop: CATSGVYGYTF. DNA for the CDR3: TGTGCCACCTCGGGGGTCTATGGCTACACCTTC.

J is TRBJ1-1 and V is TRBV30; D ambiguous. CDR1 is GTSNPN, CDR2 SVGIG, per germline (reference sequence). The V end was cut by 2 bases, the J end by 4 bases, with 26 bases between. The CDR3 has 18 amino acids. As DNA, the CDR3 is TGTGCCTGGAGTAAAAGAAACACCCTTTCGCCCTGGGCCACTGAAGCTTTCTTT. Translating gives CAWSKRNTLSPWATEAFF.

The J gene is TRBJ2-1, the V gene TRBV5-6; 9 bases align to TRBD2. Losses at the gene ends were 2 bases for V and 5 bases for J; bases not matched to a gene: 5. This CDR3 comprises 15 residues. Looked up from germline, CDR1 is SGHDT and CDR2 is YYEEEE. The CDR3 is CASSFAGGKNNEQFF. DNA of the CDR3: TGTGCCAGCAGCTTCGCGGGGGGGAAGAACAATGAGCAGTTCTTC.

V and J are TRBV9 and TRBJ1-2, with 12 bases matching TRBD1. The V gene end was trimmed by 3 bases and the J gene end by 7 bases; junction bases not matched to a gene: 10. CDR1 is SGDLS and CDR2 is YYNGEE in the germline V gene. This CDR3 contains 16 residues. CDR3 sequence (DNA): TGTGCCAGCAGCGCGGGGGGGGGACAGGGGGCTGGTGGCTACACCTTC. It translates to CASSAGGGQGAGGYTF.

The J gene is TRBJ2-7, the V gene TRBV9; D is uncertain. This CDR3 is 14 amino acids long. Between the trimmed V and J ends, which lost 0 bases and 1 base, there was a span of 8 bases. Germline V gene data show CDR1 as SGDLS and CDR2 as YYNGEE. The CDR3 loop is CASSVEPGSYEQYF. The CDR3 bases are TGTGCCAGCAGCGTAGAGCCGGGTTCCTACGAGCAGTACTTC.

The chain recombines TRBV27 with TRBJ1-5; a possible D gene is TRBD1 (5 bases). V dropped 4 bases and J dropped 7 bases, with 14 bases sitting between them. CDR1 is MNHEY and CDR2 is SMNVEV in the germline V gene (reference sequence). CDR3 length: 14 residues. The CDR3 DNA follows: TGTGCCAGCAGTTACGGGACCGGAGGGCAGCCCCAGCATTTT. The encoded protein is CASSYGTGGQPQHF.

This clone was observed once. The rearrangement uses TRBV19 and TRBJ2-5, with TRBD1 as a possible D gene (6 bases). V was trimmed by 4 bases and J by 0 bases, leaving 9 bases between them. CDR3 length: 14 residues. CDR1 is LNHDA, CDR2 SQIVND, per germline (reference sequence). CDR3 in amino acids: CASSTGQHQETQYF. DNA of the CDR3: TGTGCCAGTAGTACCGGACAGCACCAAGAGACCCAGTACTTC.

V gene TRBV7-9 combines with J gene TRBJ2-1, with 11 bases lining up with TRBD2. The junction had 7 bases not matched to a gene; V was cut back by 5 bases and J by 4 bases. The CDR3 has 16 residues. Germline-derived CDR1 and CDR2 are SEHNR and FQNEAQ (reference sequence). CDR3 amino acids: CASSQGIAGGYNEQFF. CDR3 nucleotide sequence: TGTGCCAGCAGCCAGGGAATAGCGGGGGGGTACAATGAGCAGTTCTTC.

This chain joins TRBV19 and TRBJ2-1, with D tentatively TRBD1 (5 bases). In germline, CDR1 is LNHDA, CDR2 SQIVND (reference sequence). There are 12 residues in the CDR3. V lost 1 base, J lost 8 bases, and 6 bases lay in between. This chain's CDR3 is CASSIGQHEQFF. The CDR3 nucleotides are TGTGCCAGTAGTATAGGACAGCATGAGCAGTTCTTC.

This clone turned up a few times. The chain carries TRBV5-4 and TRBJ1-1, with TRBD1 as a possible D gene (5 bases). The germline V gene encodes CDR1 SGHNT and CDR2 YYREEE (reference sequence). The CDR3 has 15 amino acids. Trimming pared 0 bases from V and 4 bases from J, leaving 13 bases between. CDR3 residues: CASSLDQGGFTEAFF. The CDR3, as DNA: TGTGCCAGCAGCTTGGACCAGGGTGGTTTCACTGAAGCTTTCTTT. Full variable domain (outside the CDR3, taken from reference TRBV5-4 and TRBJ1-1): ETGVTQSPTHLIKTRGQQVTLRCSSQSGHNTVSWYQQALGQGPQFIFQYYREEENGRGNFPPRFSGLQFPNYSSELNVNALELDDSALYLCASSLDQGGFTEAFFGQGTRLTVV.

The chain joins TRBV5-1 to TRBJ2-2; 10 bases map to TRBD1. V lost 4 bases, J lost 6 bases, and 12 bases stayed unmatched. This CDR3 is built from 17 residues. The germline V gene has CDR1 SGHRS and CDR2 YFSETQ. CDR3 region: CASSTGRQGAQSGELFF. In DNA form, the CDR3 reads TGCGCCAGCAGCACAGGGCGACAGGGGGCGCAGTCCGGGGAGCTGTTTTTT.

CDR3 coding DNA: TGCAGCGTTCCGGGGGGGTTGGGGGACACAGATACGCAGTATTTT. Its translation: CSVPGGLGDTDTQYF. The chain links TRBV29-1 to TRBJ2-3; 8 bases map to TRBD2. The CDR3 is made up of 15 amino acids. CDR1 SQVTM and CDR2 ANQGSEA come from the germline V gene. The V segment lost 5 bases and the J segment 2 bases; nucleotides outside the gene matches: 9.